The clone carrying this T cell receptor beta chain was counted a few times. V was shortened by 3 bases and J by 1 base, with 12 bases between the two germline ends. CDR1 and CDR2 from the germline V gene are KGHDR and SFDVKD. CDR3 length equals 16 residues. Primers used in a second PCR of roughly 6 to 11 cycles were a sample-barcoded 5' primer and a J-beta primer mix. A template-switch adaptor containing 12 random nucleotides labeled each cDNA molecule. TCRdb itself ran the 5' RACE reads through MiXCR, one entry per CDR3 protein. The sample holds some 1.4 million distinct CDR3 sequences, approximately 40% seen once. The total RNA that was extracted per sample amounted to at least 5 micrograms. This sample is part of a study of blood T cells in healthy people across ages.

This clonotype was obtained from a woman aged 18-30 years in good health. This chain uses TRBV24-1 with TRBJ2-1; possibly TRBD1 or TRBD2 for D (5 bases each). The sequencing sample was made of blood. The CDR3 DNA follows: TGTGCCACCAGTGATCCAGGGACGGTTTCCTACAATGAGCAGTTCTTC. This codes for CATSDPGTVSYNEQFF.